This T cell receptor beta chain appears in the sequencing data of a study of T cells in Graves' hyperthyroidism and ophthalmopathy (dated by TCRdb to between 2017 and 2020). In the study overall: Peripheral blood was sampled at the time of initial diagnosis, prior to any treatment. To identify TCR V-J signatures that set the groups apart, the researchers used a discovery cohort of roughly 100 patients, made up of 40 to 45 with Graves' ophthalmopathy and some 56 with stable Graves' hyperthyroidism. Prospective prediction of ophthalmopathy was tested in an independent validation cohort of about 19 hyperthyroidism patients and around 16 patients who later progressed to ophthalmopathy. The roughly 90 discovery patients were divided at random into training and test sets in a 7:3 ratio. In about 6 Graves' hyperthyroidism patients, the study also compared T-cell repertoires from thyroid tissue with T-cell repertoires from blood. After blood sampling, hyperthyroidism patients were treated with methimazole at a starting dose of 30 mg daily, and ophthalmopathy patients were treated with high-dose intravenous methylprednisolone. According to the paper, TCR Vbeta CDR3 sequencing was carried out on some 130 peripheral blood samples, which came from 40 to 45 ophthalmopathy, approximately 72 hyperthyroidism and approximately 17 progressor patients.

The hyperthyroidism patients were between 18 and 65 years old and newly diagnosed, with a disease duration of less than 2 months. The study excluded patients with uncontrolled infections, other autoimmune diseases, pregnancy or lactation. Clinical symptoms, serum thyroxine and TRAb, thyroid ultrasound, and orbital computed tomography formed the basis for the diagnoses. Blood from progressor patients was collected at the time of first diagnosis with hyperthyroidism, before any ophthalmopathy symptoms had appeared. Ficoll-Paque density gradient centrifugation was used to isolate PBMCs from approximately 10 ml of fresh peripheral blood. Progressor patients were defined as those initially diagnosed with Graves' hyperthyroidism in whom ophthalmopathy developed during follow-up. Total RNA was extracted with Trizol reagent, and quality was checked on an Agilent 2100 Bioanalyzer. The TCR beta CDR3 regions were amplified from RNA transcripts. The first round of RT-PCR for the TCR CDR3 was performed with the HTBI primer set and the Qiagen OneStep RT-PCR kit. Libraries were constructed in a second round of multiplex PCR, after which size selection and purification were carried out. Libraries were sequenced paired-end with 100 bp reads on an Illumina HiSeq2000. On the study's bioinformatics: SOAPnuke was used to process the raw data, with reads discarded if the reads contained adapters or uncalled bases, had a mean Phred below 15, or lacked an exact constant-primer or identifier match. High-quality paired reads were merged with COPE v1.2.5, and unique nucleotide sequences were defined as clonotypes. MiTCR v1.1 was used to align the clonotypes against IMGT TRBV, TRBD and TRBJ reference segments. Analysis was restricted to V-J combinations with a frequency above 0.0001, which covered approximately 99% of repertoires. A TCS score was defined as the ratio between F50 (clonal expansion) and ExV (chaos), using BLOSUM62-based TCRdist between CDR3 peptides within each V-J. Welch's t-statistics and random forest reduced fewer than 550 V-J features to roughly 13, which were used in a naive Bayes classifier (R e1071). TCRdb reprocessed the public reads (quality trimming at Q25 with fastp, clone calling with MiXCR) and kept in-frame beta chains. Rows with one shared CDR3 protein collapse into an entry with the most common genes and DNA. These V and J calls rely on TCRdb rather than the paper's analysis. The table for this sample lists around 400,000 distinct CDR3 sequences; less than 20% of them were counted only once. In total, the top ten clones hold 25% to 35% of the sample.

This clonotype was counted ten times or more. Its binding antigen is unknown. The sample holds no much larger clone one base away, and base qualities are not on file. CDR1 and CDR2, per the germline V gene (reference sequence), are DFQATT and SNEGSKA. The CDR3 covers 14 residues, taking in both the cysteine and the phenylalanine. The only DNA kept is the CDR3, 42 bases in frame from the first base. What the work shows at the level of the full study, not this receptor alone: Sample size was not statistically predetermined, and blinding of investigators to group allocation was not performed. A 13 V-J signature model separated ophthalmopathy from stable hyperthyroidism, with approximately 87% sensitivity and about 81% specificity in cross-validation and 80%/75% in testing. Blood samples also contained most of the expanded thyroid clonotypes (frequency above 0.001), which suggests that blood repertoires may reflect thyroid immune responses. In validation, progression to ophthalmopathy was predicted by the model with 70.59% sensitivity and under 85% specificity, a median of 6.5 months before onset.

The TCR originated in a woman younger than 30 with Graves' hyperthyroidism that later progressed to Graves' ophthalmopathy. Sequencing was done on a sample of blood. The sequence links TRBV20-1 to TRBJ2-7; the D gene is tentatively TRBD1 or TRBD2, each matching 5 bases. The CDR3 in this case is CSSRRGRSSYEQYF. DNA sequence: TGCAGCTCAAGAAGGGGACGGTCTTCCTACGAGCAGTACTTC.